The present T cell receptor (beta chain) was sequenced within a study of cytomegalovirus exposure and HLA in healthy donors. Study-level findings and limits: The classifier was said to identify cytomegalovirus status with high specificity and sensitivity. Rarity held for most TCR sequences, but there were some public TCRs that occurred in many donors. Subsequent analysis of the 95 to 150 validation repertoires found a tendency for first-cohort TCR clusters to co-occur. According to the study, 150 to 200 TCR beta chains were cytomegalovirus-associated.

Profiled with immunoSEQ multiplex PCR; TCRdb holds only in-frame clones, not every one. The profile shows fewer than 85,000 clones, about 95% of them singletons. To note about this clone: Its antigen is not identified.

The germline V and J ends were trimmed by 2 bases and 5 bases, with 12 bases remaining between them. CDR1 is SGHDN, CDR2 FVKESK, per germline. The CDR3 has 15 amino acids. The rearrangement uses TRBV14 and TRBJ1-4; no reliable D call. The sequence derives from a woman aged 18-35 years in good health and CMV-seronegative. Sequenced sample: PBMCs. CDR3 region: CASSQIKGGNEKLFF. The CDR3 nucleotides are TGTGCCAGCAGCCAAATTAAGGGAGGGAATGAAAAACTGTTTTTT.